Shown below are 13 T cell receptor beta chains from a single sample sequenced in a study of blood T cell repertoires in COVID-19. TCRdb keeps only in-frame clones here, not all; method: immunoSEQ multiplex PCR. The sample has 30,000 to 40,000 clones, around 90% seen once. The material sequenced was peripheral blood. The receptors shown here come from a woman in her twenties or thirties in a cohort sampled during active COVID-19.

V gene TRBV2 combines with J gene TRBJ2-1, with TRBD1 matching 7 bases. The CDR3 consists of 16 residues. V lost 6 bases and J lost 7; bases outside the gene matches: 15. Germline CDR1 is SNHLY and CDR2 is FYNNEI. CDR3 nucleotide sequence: TGTGCCAGCAGCCCTGTCGGGAACAGCAGGGGGAATGAGCAGTTCTTC. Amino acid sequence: CASSPVGNSRGNEQFF.

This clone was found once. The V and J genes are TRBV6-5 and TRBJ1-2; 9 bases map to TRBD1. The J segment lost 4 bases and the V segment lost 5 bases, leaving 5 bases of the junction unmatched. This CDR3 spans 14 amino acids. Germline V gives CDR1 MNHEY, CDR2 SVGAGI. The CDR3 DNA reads TGTGCCAGCAGTCGACAGGGGGGGGGCTATGGCTACACCTTC. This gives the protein CASSRQGGGYGYTF.

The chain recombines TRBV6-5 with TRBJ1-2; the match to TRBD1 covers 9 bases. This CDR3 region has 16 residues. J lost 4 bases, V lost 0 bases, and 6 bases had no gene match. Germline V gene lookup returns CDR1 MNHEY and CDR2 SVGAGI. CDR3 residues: CASSYSTGGVGYGYTF. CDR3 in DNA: TGTGCCAGCAGTTACTCTACAGGGGGCGTAGGCTATGGCTACACCTTC.

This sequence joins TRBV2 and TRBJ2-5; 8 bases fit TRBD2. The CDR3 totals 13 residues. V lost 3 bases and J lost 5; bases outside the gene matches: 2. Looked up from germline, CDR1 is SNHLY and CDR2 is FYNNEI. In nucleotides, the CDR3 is TGTGCCAGCAGTGAGGGACTAGGGGAGACCCAGTACTTC. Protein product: CASSEGLGETQYF.

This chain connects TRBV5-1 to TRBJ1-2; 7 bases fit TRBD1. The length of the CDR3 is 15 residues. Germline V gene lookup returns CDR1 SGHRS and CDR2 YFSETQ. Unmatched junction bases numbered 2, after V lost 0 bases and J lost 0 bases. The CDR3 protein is CASSLGQGTNYGYTF. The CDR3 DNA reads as TGCGCCAGCAGCTTGGGACAGGGAACTAACTATGGCTACACCTTC.

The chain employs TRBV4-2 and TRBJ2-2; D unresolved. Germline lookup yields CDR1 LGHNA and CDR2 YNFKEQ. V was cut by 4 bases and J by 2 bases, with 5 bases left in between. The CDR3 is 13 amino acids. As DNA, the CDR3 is TGTGCCAGCAGCCTATTAAACACCGGGGAGCTGTTTTTT. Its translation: CASSLLNTGELFF.

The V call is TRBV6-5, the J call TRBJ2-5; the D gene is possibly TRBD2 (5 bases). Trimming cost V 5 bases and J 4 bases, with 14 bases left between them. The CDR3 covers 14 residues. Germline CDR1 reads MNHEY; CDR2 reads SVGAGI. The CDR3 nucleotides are TGTGCCAGCAGTCCGGGGTTTATGGGAGAGACCCAGTACTTC. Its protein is CASSPGFMGETQYF.

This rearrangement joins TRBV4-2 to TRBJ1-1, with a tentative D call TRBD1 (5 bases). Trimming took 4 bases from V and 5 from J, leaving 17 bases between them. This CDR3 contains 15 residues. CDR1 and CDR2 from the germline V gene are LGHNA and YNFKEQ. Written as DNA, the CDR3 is TGTGCCAGCAGCCTCTCTCAGGGCGCGGGGACTGAAGCTTTCTTT. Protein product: CASSLSQGAGTEAFF.

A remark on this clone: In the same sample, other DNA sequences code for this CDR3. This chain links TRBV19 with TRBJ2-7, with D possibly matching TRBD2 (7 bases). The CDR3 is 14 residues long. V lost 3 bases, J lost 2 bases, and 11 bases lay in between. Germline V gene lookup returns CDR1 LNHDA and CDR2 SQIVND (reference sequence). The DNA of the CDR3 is TGTGCCAGTAGTATGGCCGGGGGGCCCTACGAGCAGTACTTC. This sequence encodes CASSMAGGPYEQYF.

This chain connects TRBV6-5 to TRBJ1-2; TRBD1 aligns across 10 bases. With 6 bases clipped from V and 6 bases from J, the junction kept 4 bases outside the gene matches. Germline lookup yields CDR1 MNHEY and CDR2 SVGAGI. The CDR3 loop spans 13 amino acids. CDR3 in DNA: TGTGCCAGCAGCAGGGACAGGGGACATGGCTACACCTTC. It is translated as CASSRDRGHGYTF.

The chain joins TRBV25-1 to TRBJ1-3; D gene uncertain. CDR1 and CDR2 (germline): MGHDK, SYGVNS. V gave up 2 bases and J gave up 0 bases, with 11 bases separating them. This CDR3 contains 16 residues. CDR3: CASSEDWQSSGNTIYF. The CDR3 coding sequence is TGTGCCAGCAGTGAAGATTGGCAAAGCTCTGGAAACACCATATATTTT.

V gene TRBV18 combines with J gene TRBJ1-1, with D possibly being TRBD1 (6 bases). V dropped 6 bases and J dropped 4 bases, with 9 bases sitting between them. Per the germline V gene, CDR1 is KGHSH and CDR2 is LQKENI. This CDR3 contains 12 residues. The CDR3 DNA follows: TGTGCCAGCTCTCAACAGGGCACTGAAGCTTTCTTT. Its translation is CASSQQGTEAFF.

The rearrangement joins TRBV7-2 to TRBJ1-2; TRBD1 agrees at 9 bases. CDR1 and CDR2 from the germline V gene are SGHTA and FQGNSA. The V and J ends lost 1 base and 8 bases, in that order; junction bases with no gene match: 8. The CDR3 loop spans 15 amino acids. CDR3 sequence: CASSLDTGGRRGYTF. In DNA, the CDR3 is TGTGCCAGCAGCTTAGATACAGGGGGCAGGCGCGGCTACACCTTC.